This section outlines one T cell receptor beta chain sequence together with its context. What it binds is unknown. As to treatment: oral pan-JAK inhibitor, 5-10 mg twice daily. This sample is part of a study of CD8+ T cells in alopecia areata. Study overall: Each of the treated patients was given oral tofacitinib, 5 to 10 mg twice daily, for moderate-to-severe alopecia areata. Treated patients' severity was scored by percentage of affected scalp area.

CDR3 size: 15 residues. CDR1 SSHAT and CDR2 FNYEAQ come from the germline V gene (reference sequence). Trimming at V came to 5 bases and at J to 5 bases, leaving 9 bases not matched to a gene. Sequencing used cDNA as its template, made by extracting RNA and reverse transcribing it. TCRdb's copy holds only in-frame clones and misses some; the assay was immunoSEQ multiplex PCR. This table has 150,000 to 200,000 clones, 53% appearing once. General observations from the study: Patients displayed less clarity in TCR sharing than mice, a finding possibly related to HLA.

This TCR was recovered from a human donor with alopecia areata. The J gene is TRBJ2-1, the V gene TRBV7-7, with 7 bases identical to TRBD1. Source: CD8+ T cells sorted from blood, taken at week 24, from a patient treated with tofacitinib. As DNA, the CDR3 is TGTGCCAGCAGCCCAACCCCGACAGGGAACAATGAGCAGTTCTTC. It encodes CASSPTPTGNNEQFF.